Shown below are 5 T cell receptor beta chains from a single sample sequenced in a study of T-cell reconstitution after alpha-beta-depleted transplantation in children. Unique molecular identifiers featured in how the TCRbeta library was prepared. TCRdb called the PCR reads again in MiXCR, with one record for every CDR3 protein. The data contain some 550,000 distinct CDR3 sequences, more than 20% of them singletons. Sequencing was performed on PBMCs, mostly from graft donor cells, taken 360 days after TCRalphabeta/CD19-depleted stem cell transplant. These TCRs come from a boy in the first two years of life who had a stem cell transplant for acute myeloid leukemia, so the T cells may come from the graft donor.

The chain combines TRBV7-2 with TRBJ2-7; D remains ambiguous. Trimming pared 2 bases from V and 2 bases from J, leaving 10 bases between. The CDR3 extends over 14 amino acids. From germline, CDR1 is SGHTA and CDR2 FQGNSA. The CDR3 is CASSLWFGTYEQYF. The CDR3, as DNA: TGTGCCAGCAGCTTATGGTTTGGGACCTACGAGCAGTACTTC.

This sequence joins TRBV28 and TRBJ2-3; the D is unclear. V was trimmed by 8 bases and J by 3 bases, leaving 12 bases between them. Germline loops: CDR1 MDHEN, CDR2 SYDVKM. CDR3 length: 13 amino acids. The DNA of the CDR3 is TGTGCCAGCGGGCCCCCGGGTACAGATACGCAGTATTTT. This encodes CASGPPGTDTQYF.

This chain links TRBV21-1 with TRBJ1-1; TRBD1 is the table's D call and was not checked against the DNA. TRBV21-1 is assigned pseudogene status. The CDR3 runs to 18 residues. The CDR3 here is CASSKSSRIRPSHTEAFF. CDR3 coding DNA: TGTGCCAGCAGCAAGTCAAGCCGGATTCGCCCAAGTCACACTGAAGCTTTCTTT.

This clonotype has just a few counts. V is TRBV6-5 and J is TRBJ2-1; 10 nucleotides agree with TRBD2. V lost 0 bases and J lost 0; bases outside the gene matches: 8. This CDR3 contains 19 residues. Germline V gene data show CDR1 as MNHEY and CDR2 as SVGAGI. In DNA form, the CDR3 reads TGTGCCAGCAGTTACTCGAAAGGATCTAGCGGGGGCTCCTACAATGAGCAGTTCTTC. Translated, it gives CASSYSKGSSGGSYNEQFF.

This chain uses TRBV20-1 with TRBJ2-4; 8 positions agree with TRBD1. Germline CDR1 and CDR2: DFQATT and SNEGSKA (reference sequence). With V trimmed by 2 bases and J by 4 bases, 10 bases remained unmatched. The CDR3 spans 16 residues. For the CDR3, the DNA is TGCAGTGCTAGAATTTTAGGACAGGGAGGTAAAAACATTCAGTACTTC. Amino acids: CSARILGQGGKNIQYF.